The 27 T cell receptor beta chains reported below all come from one sample, sequenced in a study of cytomegalovirus exposure and HLA in healthy donors. PCR used 60 Vbeta primers and 13 Jbeta primers. The table came from immunoSEQ multiplex PCR; TCRdb's copy has only in-frame clones and leaves some out. The sample lists some 120,000 clones, around 70% occurring once. The source material was PBMCs. Source of these receptors: a man between 40 and 49 years old in good health and CMV-seropositive.

Notes on this clone: Mismatch with germline at one junction end may stem from a read error. The chain links TRBV7-7 to TRBJ2-5; weak D call: TRBD2 (6 bases). CDR3 size: 14 residues. The germline gives CDR1 SSHAT, CDR2 FNYEAQ (reference sequence). DNA for the CDR3: TGTGCTAGCAGCTTTTGGGGGGTCGGTGAGACCCAGTACTTC. This gives the protein CASSFWGVGETQYF. The entire variable domain, with the rest obtained from reference TRBV7-7 and TRBJ2-5, is as follows: GAGVSQSPRYKVTKRGQDVTLRCDPISSHATLYWYQQALGQGPEFLTYFNYEAQPDKSGLPSDRFSAERPEGSISTLTIQRTEQRDSAMYRCASSFWGVGETQYFGPGTRLLVL.

The gene calls are TRBV5-6 and TRBJ2-7, with TRBD1 identical over 10 bases. The CDR3 sequence is 15 residues long. The J segment lost 4 bases and the V segment lost 4 bases, leaving 8 bases of the junction unmatched. CDR1 SGHDT and CDR2 YYEEEE come from the germline V gene. The CDR3 sequence is CASSPGQGGAYEQYF. CDR3 bases: TGTGCCAGCAGCCCCGGACAGGGGGGAGCGTACGAGCAGTACTTC.

This sequence joins TRBV2 and TRBJ2-3; 10 bases are shared with TRBD1. Germline V gives CDR1 SNHLY, CDR2 FYNNEI. The CDR3 is 14 amino acids. Unmatched junction bases numbered 2, after V lost 1 base and J lost 7 bases. CDR3 nucleotides: TGTGCCAGCAGTGAAGGGGACAGGGGATATACGCAGTATTTT. This encodes CASSEGDRGYTQYF. Filled out from reference TRBV2 and TRBJ2-3, the complete variable domain reads EPEVTQTPSHQVTQMGQEVILRCVPISNHLYFYWYRQILGQKVEFLVSFYNNEISEKSEIFDDQFSVERPDGSNFTLKIRSTKLEDSAMYFCASSEGDRGYTQYFGPGTRLTVL.

The J gene is TRBJ1-1, the V gene TRBV6-5, with a weak D call TRBD1 (6 bases). Germline values: CDR1 MNHEY, CDR2 SVGAGI. The CDR3 runs to 15 residues. V was shortened by 7 bases and J by 3 bases, with 18 bases between the two germline ends. The CDR3 DNA reads TGTGCCAGCACAGGCCGGGGGGGGCTGTACACTGAAGCTTTCTTT. Translating it yields CASTGRGGLYTEAFF.

This clone was seen just once. The rearrangement uses TRBV19 and TRBJ2-5; tentatively, D is TRBD2 (5 bases). The germline gives CDR1 LNHDA, CDR2 SQIVND (reference sequence). V gave up 9 bases and J gave up 1 base, with 30 bases separating them. This CDR3 is 19 amino acids long. In DNA, the CDR3 is TGTGCCAGCTGGACTCGGTATCTTTTTAGGCCCCCCCGCCAAGAGACCCAGTACTTC. Its translation is CASWTRYLFRPPRQETQYF.

This clone was seen more than once but under ten times. This sequence joins TRBV7-8 and TRBJ1-5, with D possibly matching TRBD1 (6 bases). CDR3 length: 13 residues. CDR1 SGHVS and CDR2 FQNEAQ come from the germline V gene. The V end was cut by 8 bases, the J end by 3 bases, with 11 bases between. This chain's CDR3 is CASRGGANQPQHF. CDR3 nucleotide sequence: TGTGCCAGCCGGGGGGGGGCCAATCAGCCCCAGCATTTT.

This clone occurred once. The chain couples TRBV5-1 to TRBJ1-1; 10 nucleotides agree with TRBD1. This CDR3 region has 15 residues. The ends lost 4 bases at V and 5 bases at J; junction bases unmatched: 8. CDR1 is SGHRS and CDR2 is YFSETQ in the germline V gene. The chain's CDR3 is CASSTLGQGDTEAFF. In DNA form, the CDR3 reads TGCGCCAGCAGCACCCTAGGACAGGGGGATACTGAAGCTTTCTTT.

This rearrangement joins TRBV30 to TRBJ2-7; TRBD2 matches at 8 bases. V shed 0 bases, J shed 5 bases, and the junction held 9 bases outside the gene matches. Germline CDR1 GTSNPN, CDR2 SVGIG (reference sequence). The CDR3 runs 15 residues. DNA for the CDR3: TGTGCCTGGAGTGTAAACGGGAGGGGGTCGGACGAGCAGTACTTC. This codes for CAWSVNGRGSDEQYF.

The rearrangement joins TRBV28 to TRBJ1-2; D might be TRBD1 (6 bases). Per germline, CDR1 MDHEN and CDR2 SYDVKM. V dropped 5 bases and J dropped 2 bases, with 18 bases sitting between them. This CDR3 has 16 amino acids. Written as DNA, the CDR3 is TGTGCCAGCAGTCTCTTTGGGGGGGCGGTGAACTATGGCTACACCTTC. It specifies CASSLFGGAVNYGYTF.

This chain joins TRBV7-6 and TRBJ2-4; D may be TRBD2 (6 bases). CDR1 SGHVS and CDR2 FNYEAQ come from the germline V gene. Trimming removed 5 bases at V and 8 bases at J, with 22 bases between. The CDR3 is made up of 16 amino acids. The CDR3 DNA reads TGTGCCAGCAGCACGCCATATGGGCGGGGAAGGGACATTCAGTACTTC. Its translation: CASSTPYGRGRDIQYF.

The table lists this clone with a count of one. The DNA of the CDR3 is TGTGCCAGCAGTTCTCCGGGACAGAACACTGAAGCTTTCTTT. The encoded protein is CASSSPGQNTEAFF. The chain employs TRBV6-5 and TRBJ1-1, with a possible D match to TRBD1 (6 bases). The CDR3 consists of 14 residues. Germline CDR1 MNHEY, CDR2 SVGAGI. With 4 bases removed from V and 1 base from J, the gap between germline ends came to 10 bases.

This chain connects TRBV5-1 to TRBJ2-3, with a possible D match to TRBD2 (5 bases). Germline assignment: CDR1 SGHRS and CDR2 YFSETQ. The CDR3 runs 13 residues. Trimming stripped 4 bases from V and 3 bases from J, with 9 bases between. Here the CDR3 DNA reads TGCGCCAGCAGCCGCGGAGGTACAGATACGCAGTATTTT. Amino acids: CASSRGGTDTQYF.

This clone occurred a few times. This rearrangement joins TRBV6-1 to TRBJ1-5; D is undetermined. The CDR3 consists of 17 residues. V dropped 2 bases and J dropped 4 bases, with 18 bases sitting between them. Germline V CDR1 and CDR2: MNHNS, SASEGT. CDR3: CASSETAGWLRNQPQHF. Here the CDR3 DNA reads TGTGCCAGCAGTGAAACCGCCGGGTGGCTGAGAAATCAGCCCCAGCATTTT.

This clone was seen a single time. CDR3 loop: CASSLSRAATEAFF. The CDR3 region has the DNA TGTGCCAGCAGCTTGAGCAGGGCGGCCACTGAAGCTTTCTTT. The gene calls are TRBV5-5 and TRBJ1-1; a weak D match, TRBD1 (5 bases). V was clipped by 1 base and J by 4 bases, with 11 bases between them. The V gene's germline CDR1 is SGHKS and CDR2 YYEKEE (reference sequence). CDR3 length equals 14 residues. The complete variable domain, with remaining parts taken from reference TRBV5-5 and TRBJ1-1, reads DAGVTQSPTHLIKTRGQQVTLRCSPISGHKSVSWYQQVLGQGPQFIFQYYEKEERGRGNFPDRFSARQFPNYSSELNVNALLLGDSALYLCASSLSRAATEAFFGQGTRLTVV.

The chain employs TRBV5-6 and TRBJ2-1; a possible D gene is TRBD1 (6 bases). The germline V gene has CDR1 SGHDT and CDR2 YYEEEE. CDR3 size: 16 residues. V was shortened by 6 bases and J by 0 bases, with 16 bases between the two germline ends. The CDR3 coding sequence is TGTGCCAGCAAACGGCGAGGGGGTGTCTCCTACAATGAGCAGTTCTTC. It is translated as CASKRRGGVSYNEQFF.

The rearrangement links TRBV5-6 to TRBJ2-2, with D unclear. The CDR3 contains 14 residues. Trimming pared 4 bases from V and 5 bases from J, leaving 12 bases between. Germline CDR1 reads SGHDT; CDR2 reads YYEEEE. The CDR3 nucleotides are TGTGCCAGCAGCGGTGAACAGTTAACCGGGGAGCTGTTTTTT. Amino acid sequence: CASSGEQLTGELFF.

Here the CDR3 reads CASSLSGYYGYTF. CDR3 coding DNA: TGCGCCAGCAGCTTGAGCGGGTACTATGGCTACACCTTC. This rearrangement joins TRBV5-1 to TRBJ1-2; no firm D call. V lost 1 base and J 3 bases, leaving 7 bases between the germline ends. The germline gives CDR1 SGHRS, CDR2 YFSETQ. The length of the CDR3 is 13 residues.

In regard to this clone: This same CDR3 is encoded by further DNA sequences in the sample. The chain employs TRBV27 and TRBJ2-3; D may be TRBD2 (6 bases). V dropped 0 bases and J dropped 4 bases, with 11 bases sitting between them. The CDR3 has 15 residues. Germline assignment: CDR1 MNHEY and CDR2 SMNVEV (reference sequence). CDR3 sequence reads: CASSLSWRGADTQYF. CDR3 nucleotides: TGTGCCAGCAGTTTATCATGGAGGGGCGCAGATACGCAGTATTTT.

The rearrangement uses TRBV6-1 and TRBJ2-7; D possibly corresponds to TRBD2 (5 bases). Germline-derived CDR1 and CDR2 are MNHNS and SASEGT. The CDR3 contains 16 residues. The germline V and J ends were trimmed by 4 bases and 3 bases, with 19 bases remaining between them. The CDR3 spells CASSAPQLPGNYEQYF. The DNA for the CDR3 is TGTGCCAGCAGTGCCCCTCAACTCCCGGGGAACTACGAGCAGTACTTC.

This chain uses TRBV11-3 with TRBJ2-1, with D unresolved. The CDR3 contains 15 residues. The germline CDR1 and CDR2 sequences are SGHNT and YENEEA. Trimming removed 0 bases from V and 0 bases from J, with 6 bases in between. The CDR3 spells CASSLERSSYNEQFF. The CDR3 DNA reads as TGTGCCAGCAGCTTAGAGAGGAGCTCCTACAATGAGCAGTTCTTC.

V and J are TRBV5-4 and TRBJ1-2; tentatively, D is TRBD1 (6 bases). The CDR3 spans 15 residues. With 0 bases removed from V and 0 bases from J, the gap between germline ends came to 9 bases. Germline CDR1 SGHNT, CDR2 YYREEE (reference sequence). This CDR3 reads CASSLAHRANYGYTF. The CDR3 DNA reads TGTGCCAGCAGCTTGGCCCACAGGGCTAACTATGGCTACACCTTC. Full variable domain (outside the CDR3, taken from reference TRBV5-4 and TRBJ1-2): ETGVTQSPTHLIKTRGQQVTLRCSSQSGHNTVSWYQQALGQGPQFIFQYYREEENGRGNFPPRFSGLQFPNYSSELNVNALELDDSALYLCASSLAHRANYGYTFGSGTRLTVV.

This clone was seen a handful of times. This chain connects TRBV6-6 to TRBJ2-7; D not certain. This CDR3 has 11 amino acids. V gave up 8 bases and J gave up 4 bases, with 9 bases separating them. From germline, CDR1 is MNHNY and CDR2 SVGAGI (reference sequence). CDR3 DNA: TGTGCCAGCGGCGACTTATACGAGCAGTACTTC. This sequence encodes CASGDLYEQYF.

The genes are TRBV28 and TRBJ2-5, with D possibly TRBD2 on 5 matching bases. Germline V gene sequence: CDR1 MDHEN, CDR2 SYDVKM. V lost 5 bases to trimming and J lost 6 bases, with 19 bases between them. The CDR3 consists of 15 residues. The CDR3 DNA reads as TGTGCCAGCAGTCCACCCGAAAGAAGACTACAGACCCAGTACTTC. Protein product: CASSPPERRLQTQYF. The variable domain in full, completed from reference TRBV28 and TRBJ2-5, reads DVKVTQSSRYLVKRTGEKVFLECVQDMDHENMFWYRQDPGLGLRLIYFSYDVKMKEKGDIPEGYSVSREKKERFSLILESASTNQTSMYLCASSPPERRLQTQYFGPGTRLLVL.

The gene calls are TRBV19 and TRBJ2-5; TRBD2 matches 8 bases. Germline assignment: CDR1 LNHDA and CDR2 SQIVND (reference sequence). V trimming: 7 bases; J trimming: 5 bases; junction bases outside the gene matches: 12. The length of the CDR3 is 15 residues. The DNA of the CDR3 is TGTGCCAGTACCCCGGGGGGGACTAGTTCGGAGACCCAGTACTTC. Its translation: CASTPGGTSSETQYF.

The CDR3 coding sequence is TGTGCCAGTAGCCCAAGATTCGCGGGGCCCTATGGCTACACCTTC. As protein: CASSPRFAGPYGYTF. This sequence joins TRBV19 and TRBJ1-2; D is perhaps TRBD1 (5 bases). Germline V CDR1 and CDR2: LNHDA, SQIVND (reference sequence). With 6 bases removed from V and 4 bases from J, the gap between germline ends came to 18 bases. The CDR3 has 15 residues.

This clone appeared a single time. V usage is TRBV7-9 and J usage is TRBJ2-7, with a tentative D call TRBD1 (6 bases). This CDR3 has 15 amino acids. V was shortened by 4 bases and J by 0 bases, with 13 bases between the two germline ends. From germline, CDR1 is SEHNR and CDR2 FQNEAQ (reference sequence). The CDR3 protein is CASSSDRLSSYEQYF. CDR3 coding DNA: TGTGCCAGCAGCTCCGACAGGCTGAGCTCCTACGAGCAGTACTTC.

The chain is built from TRBV6-1 and TRBJ2-2; TRBD2 matches at 7 bases. Germline assignment: CDR1 MNHNS and CDR2 SASEGT. The CDR3 covers 16 residues. Unmatched junction bases numbered 8, after V lost 3 bases and J lost 4 bases. CDR3 nucleotides: TGTGCCAGCAGTGATACCAGGACTAGGGGCACCGGGGAGCTGTTTTTT. Its translation is CASSDTRTRGTGELFF.